This TCR beta chain was identified during a study of blood T cell repertoires in COVID-19 (dated by TCRdb to the early 2020s). Looking at the study overall: Collaborator samples came from the United States, Italy and Spain and covered acute and convalescent phases of COVID-19. The material from the prospective study consisted of cDNA or gDNA derived from T cells, B-cell-depleted T cells, or PBMCs. A freely available public database, intended as a resource for researchers studying the immune response to SARS-CoV-2, is where the repertoires were released. The dataset comprised deeply sampled blood TCRbeta repertoires from subjects exposed to, actively infected with, or recovered from COVID-19. The samples were drawn from the first 160 participants of the ongoing ImmuneRACE study and from under 1,500 subjects provided by 6 global collaborators. Where HLA class I and class II types were available, the types were taken from metadata supplied by the sample provider, not from assay-based typing. Nearly every sample came with metadata listing a de-identified subject ID, COVID-19 status, age in years and sex.

Findings and caveats that apply to the study as a whole: The quantity of clinical and demographic metadata differed by source and by participant and was supplied without curation.

At one collaborating source in Seattle, patients were enrolled during active infection and were followed longitudinally through the course of disease. Whole blood was collected in K2EDTA tubes by collaborating institutions according to the institutions' own protocols. Collaborator samples were shipped for TCRbeta analysis as frozen whole blood, isolated PBMCs, or DNA extracted from either sample type. The immunoSEQ Assay, a bias-controlled multiplex PCR, was used to amplify TCRbeta CDR3 regions from genomic DNA. From the authors' description of their analysis: The number of nucleated cells in each sample was estimated by amplification of reference gene primers within the assay. To quantify the absolute abundance of each unique TCRbeta CDR3 rearrangement, sequence reads were collapsed and filtered. For each sample, productive Simpson clonality was calculated as the square root of Simpson's diversity index over productive rearrangements. Held by TCRdb, this immuneACCESS table contains in-frame sequences only and omits some clones. Under half of the omission traces to an unresolved V gene where checked; the cause of the rest is unknown. That table is the source of V, J and clone size, and D and trimming were worked out from the DNA. A total of about 500,000 clones appear in this sample, nearly 90% of them only once. Approximately 0.9% of the sample belongs to the ten largest clones.

As regards this clone: It lacks a known antigen. Per-base quality was not reported, and no clone a single base away is much larger than it.

The source is a man aged 18 to 35 with COVID-19, enrolled during active disease. The sequencing sample was made of peripheral blood.

The CDR3 amino acid sequence is: CASSFNLYEQYF. The sequenced DNA: TGTGCCAGCAGTTTTAATCTCTACGAGCAGTACTTC. This receptor chain uses TRBV12-3 or TRBV12-4 and TRBJ2-7, with an unclear D gene assignment. V gives up 3 bases and J gives up 3 bases, and the segment between their germline ends measures 6 bases. The cysteine opens and the phenylalanine closes a CDR3 of 12 amino acids. Left in the record is the CDR3 DNA by itself, 36 bases read in frame from the first base.